The 29 T cell receptor beta chains in this list originate from one sample, sequenced in a study of cytomegalovirus exposure and HLA in healthy donors. PCR primers comprised 60 Vbeta and 13 Jbeta primers. Data came from immunoSEQ multiplex PCR; TCRdb stores just in-frame clones and leaves some out. The table lists more than 90,000 clones, 85% of them singletons, with approximately 3.6% in the top ten. The specimen was PBMCs. These receptors came from a man aged 30 to 39 in good health and CMV-seronegative.

As regards this clone: Other DNA sequences within the sample encode an identical CDR3. The chain couples TRBV6-6 to TRBJ2-3, with unresolved D. Trimming removed 0 bases from V and 0 bases from J, with 4 bases in between. Germline V lookup: CDR1 MNHNY, CDR2 SVGAGI (reference sequence). The CDR3 has 14 amino acids. The CDR3 bases are TGTGCCAGCAGTTACTCGAGCAGCACAGATACGCAGTATTTT. Its protein product is CASSYSSSTDTQYF.

The V call is TRBV10-3, the J call TRBJ2-7, with 8 bases identical to TRBD2. The ends lost 3 bases at V and 3 bases at J; junction bases unmatched: 7. Germline CDR1 reads ENHRY; CDR2 reads SYGVKD. The CDR3 contains 15 residues. The CDR3 DNA reads TGTGCCATCAGTGAACAGGGCGGGAGGCTCTACGAGCAGTACTTC. It encodes CAISEQGGRLYEQYF.

V usage is TRBV5-1 and J usage is TRBJ2-7; 9 bases map to TRBD1. The CDR3 is 14 residues long. V was pared by 4 bases and J by 6 bases, with 8 bases of the junction left unmatched. CDR1 and CDR2 from the germline V gene are SGHRS and YFSETQ. The CDR3 DNA follows: TGCGCCAGCAGCAGCGGGACAGGGAAGAGCGAGCAGTACTTC. Residues: CASSSGTGKSEQYF.

J is TRBJ1-2 and V is TRBV30; perhaps TRBD1 as D (6 bases). The germline CDR1 and CDR2 sequences are GTSNPN and SVGIG (reference sequence). This CDR3 region has 13 residues. With 8 bases removed from V and 3 bases from J, the gap between germline ends came to 16 bases. The CDR3: CATATGKDYGYTF. DNA for the CDR3: TGTGCCACTGCTACAGGGAAAGACTATGGCTACACCTTC.

V and J are TRBV5-1 and TRBJ1-2; perhaps TRBD1 as D (5 bases). Trimming removed 0 bases from V and 5 bases from J, with 8 bases in between. The germline V gene encodes CDR1 SGHRS and CDR2 YFSETQ. There are 13 residues in the CDR3. CDR3 residues: CASSLEGIYGYTF. CDR3 coding DNA: TGCGCCAGCAGCTTGGAGGGGATTTATGGCTACACCTTC.

The chain is built from TRBV9 and TRBJ1-5, with TRBD1 as a possible D gene (5 bases). The germline V gene encodes CDR1 SGDLS and CDR2 YYNGEE. The CDR3 is 17 residues long. The germline V and J ends were trimmed by 1 base and 5 bases, with 19 bases remaining between them. CDR3 DNA sequence: TGTGCCAGCAGCGTAATGTGGGGCAGGAGCCGCCATCAGCCCCAGCATTTT. Encoded protein: CASSVMWGRSRHQPQHF.

V gene TRBV7-2 combines with J gene TRBJ2-1; possibly TRBD1 for D (5 bases). CDR1 and CDR2 (germline): SGHTA, FQGNSA. This CDR3 is built from 17 residues. Trimming pared 5 bases from V and 8 bases from J, leaving 25 bases between. The CDR3 spells CASSPLKGKGRFHEQFF. CDR3 nucleotide sequence: TGTGCCAGCAGCCCCCTCAAGGGGAAAGGCAGATTCCATGAGCAGTTCTTC.

The chain couples TRBV27 to TRBJ1-2, with D possibly matching TRBD1 (6 bases). The CDR3 runs 14 residues. Germline-derived CDR1 and CDR2 are MNHEY and SMNVEV (reference sequence). Between the trimmed V and J ends, which lost 5 bases and 7 bases, there was a span of 17 bases. CDR3 residues: CASSPTAGVRGYTF. In DNA form, the CDR3 reads TGTGCCAGCAGTCCTACAGCAGGGGTACGTGGCTACACCTTC.

The gene calls are TRBV7-9 and TRBJ1-2, with D unresolved. This CDR3 has 14 amino acids. CDR1 and CDR2 from the germline V gene are SEHNR and FQNEAQ (reference sequence). Trimming removed 1 base from V and 3 bases from J, with 9 bases in between. Here the CDR3 DNA reads TGTGCCAGCAGCTTAGTGCCAGGTCACTATGGCTACACCTTC. Encoded protein: CASSLVPGHYGYTF.

This clone has a single count. The DNA for the CDR3 is TGTGCCAGCAGCGTAAGGGGGTTGAGGTTAGTTGAGGGCTCCTACAATGAGCAGTTCTTC. Translating it yields CASSVRGLRLVEGSYNEQFF. This rearrangement joins TRBV9 to TRBJ2-1; the D gene is possibly TRBD1 (6 bases). The CDR3 has 20 amino acids. Trimming removed 1 base from V and 0 bases from J, with 23 bases in between. Germline V gives CDR1 SGDLS, CDR2 YYNGEE. Supplemented by reference TRBV9 and TRBJ2-1, the full variable domain reads DSGVTQTPKHLITATGQRVTLRCSPRSGDLSVYWYQQSLDQGLQFLIQYYNGEERAKGNILERFSAQQFPDLHSELNLSSLELGDSALYFCASSVRGLRLVEGSYNEQFFGPGTRLTVL.

The sample holds one count of this clone. This rearrangement joins TRBV4-1 to TRBJ2-7, with a possible D match to TRBD1 (6 bases). Trimming pared 0 bases from V and 6 bases from J, leaving 12 bases between. The CDR3 totals 14 residues. Per germline, CDR1 MGHRA and CDR2 YSYEKL. The DNA for the CDR3 is TGCGCCAGCAGCCAAGATCTAAGGGGGTTCGAGCAGTACTTC. It yields the protein CASSQDLRGFEQYF.

The V and J genes are TRBV4-1 and TRBJ1-1, with 7 bases matching TRBD1. The CDR3 length is 14 residues. The germline CDR1 and CDR2 sequences are MGHRA and YSYEKL. V shed 4 bases and J 1 base; nucleotides not matched to a gene: 3. The CDR3 spells CASSPGTENTEAFF. CDR3 coding DNA: TGCGCCAGCAGCCCCGGGACAGAGAACACTGAAGCTTTCTTT.

The J gene is TRBJ1-5, the V gene TRBV4-2; D may be TRBD1 (6 bases). The V end lost 4 bases, the J end lost 1 base, and 20 bases lay between the germline ends. Germline V gene data show CDR1 as LGHNA and CDR2 as YNFKEQ. The CDR3 has 18 residues. CDR3 sequence (DNA): TGTGCCAGCAGCCGAGGGCCACAGGGTTTCTTGAGCAATCAGCCCCAGCATTTT. This encodes CASSRGPQGFLSNQPQHF.

V usage is TRBV28 and J usage is TRBJ2-3; D ambiguous. CDR3 length: 16 residues. Germline CDR1 reads MDHEN; CDR2 reads SYDVKM. Trimming removed 2 bases at V and 0 bases at J, with 12 bases between. The CDR3 sequence is CASSLGTLLSTDTQYF. DNA of the CDR3: TGTGCCAGCAGTTTAGGTACCTTACTTAGCACAGATACGCAGTATTTT. Using reference TRBV28 and TRBJ2-3 for the parts outside the CDR3, the full variable domain is DVKVTQSSRYLVKRTGEKVFLECVQDMDHENMFWYRQDPGLGLRLIYFSYDVKMKEKGDIPEGYSVSREKKERFSLILESASTNQTSMYLCASSLGTLLSTDTQYFGPGTRLTVL.

The chain joins TRBV5-1 to TRBJ2-7; 7 positions match TRBD2. This CDR3 comprises 15 residues. Germline CDR1 reads SGHRS; CDR2 reads YFSETQ. V was pared by 1 base and J by 2 bases, with 6 bases of the junction left unmatched. The CDR3 coding sequence is TGCGCCAGCAGCTTGATTGCGGGAGCTCCCTACGAGCAGTACTTC. Its translation: CASSLIAGAPYEQYF.

This chain uses TRBV27 with TRBJ2-5; tentatively, D is TRBD2 (6 bases). CDR1 MNHEY and CDR2 SMNVEV come from the germline V gene (reference sequence). The CDR3 is 14 amino acids. V lost 2 bases and J 1 base, leaving 8 bases between the germline ends. CDR3 protein: CASSLVGGQETQYF. The DNA for the CDR3 is TGTGCCAGCAGTTTAGTGGGGGGCCAAGAGACCCAGTACTTC.

The chain recombines TRBV28 with TRBJ2-7, with TRBD2 matching over 8 bases. Germline V gene data show CDR1 as MDHEN and CDR2 as SYDVKM. J lost 6 bases, V lost 7 bases, and 11 bases had no gene match. This CDR3 contains 14 residues. The CDR3 nucleotides are TGTGCCAGCATCGGGGGACTTACTAGCGGCGAGCAGTACTTC. This translates into CASIGGLTSGEQYF.

This clone is a singleton in its sample. The chain employs TRBV2 and TRBJ2-2; D possibly corresponds to TRBD2 (5 bases). V dropped 7 bases and J dropped 3 bases, with 9 bases sitting between them. This CDR3 spans 13 amino acids. The germline V gene encodes CDR1 SNHLY and CDR2 FYNNEI. CDR3 nucleotide sequence: TGTGCCAGCATCGGACTTCACACCGGGGAGCTGTTTTTT. Translating gives CASIGLHTGELFF.

The genes are TRBV5-1 and TRBJ2-7; the match to TRBD2 covers 8 bases. The V gene's germline CDR1 is SGHRS and CDR2 YFSETQ. V lost 2 bases, J lost 2 bases, and 3 bases stayed unmatched. The CDR3 has 14 residues. Here the CDR3 DNA reads TGCGCCAGCAGCTTAGAGCGGGGGACCTACGAGCAGTACTTC. Amino acids: CASSLERGTYEQYF.

This chain joins TRBV19 and TRBJ2-7; perhaps TRBD2 as D (6 bases). The germline V gene encodes CDR1 LNHDA and CDR2 SQIVND (reference sequence). V shed 7 bases and J shed 2 bases, with 18 bases lying between them. The CDR3 is 15 amino acids. The CDR3 nucleotides read TGTGCCAGTACCCCCTCAGCGGGCCTAGCCTACGAGCAGTACTTC. Protein sequence: CASTPSAGLAYEQYF. The full variable domain, its missing parts supplied by reference TRBV19 and TRBJ2-7, is DGGITQSPKYLFRKEGQNVTLSCEQNLNHDAMYWYRQDPGQGLRLIYYSQIVNDFQKGDIAEGYSVSREKKESFPLTVTSAQKNPTAFYLCASTPSAGLAYEQYFGPGTRLTVT.

The chain employs TRBV5-8 and TRBJ2-1, with a possible D match to TRBD1 (7 bases). This CDR3 region has 15 residues. Germline lookup yields CDR1 SGHTS and CDR2 YDEGEE. V gave up 1 base and J gave up 3 bases, with 11 bases separating them. CDR3 nucleotides: TGTGCCAGCAGCTTGTCGCAGGGGGGCTACAATGAGCAGTTCTTC. As protein: CASSLSQGGYNEQFF.

The chain couples TRBV10-3 to TRBJ2-1; the match to TRBD2 covers 7 bases. The CDR3 covers 16 residues. Unmatched junction bases numbered 7, after V lost 4 bases and J lost 1 base. CDR1 and CDR2 (germline): ENHRY, SYGVKD. CDR3 coding DNA: TGTGCCATCAGTGTTGATGCGGGAGTTTCCTACAATGAGCAGTTCTTC. This gives the protein CAISVDAGVSYNEQFF.

The genes are TRBV5-1 and TRBJ2-7; D perhaps matches TRBD1 (6 bases). The CDR3 is 15 residues long. V dropped 0 bases and J dropped 0 bases, with 10 bases sitting between them. Germline CDR1 and CDR2: SGHRS and YFSETQ. The CDR3 protein is CASSLGGHSSYEQYF. CDR3 nucleotide sequence: TGCGCCAGCAGCTTGGGGGGACATTCCTCCTACGAGCAGTACTTC.

In nucleotides, the CDR3 is TGTGCCAGCAGTTTTTCCGGGGGGAACCCGTACTTC. Translation: CASSFSGGNPYF. The J gene is TRBJ2-7, the V gene TRBV28; 7 nucleotides align to TRBD2. Germline V gene sequence: CDR1 MDHEN, CDR2 SYDVKM. Germline trimming cut 3 bases from V and 12 bases from J; bases unmatched to any gene: 8. There are 12 residues in the CDR3. Based on the CDR3 plus reference TRBV28 and TRBJ2-7, the full variable domain is DVKVTQSSRYLVKRTGEKVFLECVQDMDHENMFWYRQDPGLGLRLIYFSYDVKMKEKGDIPEGYSVSREKKERFSLILESASTNQTSMYLCASSFSGGNPYFGPGTRLTVT.

The chain employs TRBV5-5 and TRBJ1-4; D remains ambiguous. The CDR3 spans 16 residues. Deletions cut 6 bases from V and 10 bases from J, with 25 bases between. Germline CDR1 SGHKS, CDR2 YYEKEE (reference sequence). The CDR3 DNA reads as TGTGCCAGCAACCTCTTCATTGGGGAGGGAGCGGGAAAACTGTTTTTT. It encodes CASNLFIGEGAGKLFF.

This clone was seen a handful of times. The chain carries TRBV18 and TRBJ1-2; TRBD1 matches 10 bases. The V and J ends lost 5 bases and 6 bases, in that order; junction bases with no gene match: 6. Germline V gives CDR1 KGHSH, CDR2 LQKENI. This CDR3 is built from 14 residues. This CDR3 is CASSTSGTGDGYTF. Here the CDR3 DNA reads TGTGCCAGCTCAACTTCCGGGACAGGGGATGGCTACACCTTC.

This rearrangement joins TRBV11-2 to TRBJ2-7; 7 bases match TRBD1. J was trimmed by 3 bases and V by 3 bases; bases with no gene match: 11. The CDR3 loop spans 16 amino acids. Germline-derived CDR1 and CDR2 are SGHAT and FQNNGV. The CDR3 here is CASSFQDRLYRYEQYF. The CDR3 DNA is TGTGCCAGCAGCTTTCAGGACAGGCTCTACCGCTACGAGCAGTACTTC.

The chain is built from TRBV2 and TRBJ2-3; TRBD2 aligns across 10 bases. From germline, CDR1 is SNHLY and CDR2 FYNNEI. CDR3 length: 14 amino acids. V gave up 8 bases and J gave up 7 bases; unmatched junction bases: 9. CDR3 residues: CASGRSGRVNTQYF. The CDR3 nucleotides are TGTGCCAGCGGTCGAAGCGGGAGGGTAAATACGCAGTATTTT.

J is TRBJ1-2 and V is TRBV20-1, with TRBD1 matching over 7 bases. This CDR3 has 11 amino acids. Trimming at V came to 5 bases and at J to 5 bases, leaving 2 bases not matched to a gene. Looked up from germline, CDR1 is DFQATT and CDR2 is SNEGSKA (reference sequence). The CDR3 DNA reads as TGCAGTGCTGAACAGGGGTATGGCTACACCTTC. It encodes CSAEQGYGYTF.